These T cell receptor beta chains were read from a single sample in a study of blood T cell repertoires in COVID-19. TCRdb's table, derived via immunoSEQ multiplex PCR, lists solely in-frame clones and lacks some. The sample records approximately 110,000 clones, approximately 85% being singletons. What was sequenced was peripheral blood. All receptors derive from a woman older than 75 with COVID-19, enrolled during active disease. Both conserved end residues are part of each CDR3. A D gene is named only where the DNA matches it firmly. Only part of the rows carry a size: once, few, many, or a class if the clone is expanded.

.	.	15	TRBV3-1/TRBV3-2	TRBJ1-6	TGTGCCAGCAGCCACCCCTCGAGCGGTAATTCACCCCTCCACTTT	CASSHPSSGNSPLHF
TRBD2	.	13	TRBV6-2/TRBV6-3	TRBJ2-1	TGTGCCAGCAGTTCTAGCGGGAGGCCTGAGCAGTTCTTC	CASSSSGRPEQFF
TRBD1	.	13	TRBV5-5	TRBJ1-4	TGTGCCAGCAGAAACCGGGACAGAGAAAAACTGTTTTTT	CASRNRDREKLFF
TRBD1	.	17	TRBV7-9	TRBJ1-4	TGTGCCAGCAGCCCACCCCGTCCGGACAGGGGAAGTGAAAAACTGTTTTTT	CASSPPRPDRGSEKLFF
TRBD1	.	15	TRBV7-2	TRBJ1-4	TGTGCCAGCAGCTGGTCGACAGGGGGTAATGAAAAACTGTTTTTT	CASSWSTGGNEKLFF
.	.	13	TRBV12-3/TRBV12-4	TRBJ2-3	TGTGCCAGCCAAGGCGGGACCACAGATACGCAGTATTTT	CASQGGTTDTQYF
TRBD2	.	16	TRBV5-4	TRBJ2-7	TGTGCCAGCAGCCCGGGACTAGCGGTTGGGGCTTCCGAGCAGTACTTC	CASSPGLAVGASEQYF
.	.	15	TRBV21-1	TRBJ1-1	TGTGCCAGCAGCAAAGGGGGAGATCGGGACACTGAAGCTTTCTTT	CASSKGGDRDTEAFF
.	.	16	TRBV27	TRBJ1-1	TGTGCCAGCAGTTTCTCGACAGGACGACGGAACACTGAAGCTTTCTTT	CASSFSTGRRNTEAFF
.	.	15	TRBV6-6	TRBJ1-1	TGTGCCAGCAGTTACTCGATATCGGGTTGGACTGAAGCTTTCTTT	CASSYSISGWTEAFF
.	.	14	TRBV27	TRBJ2-7	TGTGCCAGCACCAGCCCGACTCCGACCTACGAGCAGTACTTC	CASTSPTPTYEQYF
.	.	15	TRBV21-1	TRBJ2-3	TGTGCCAGCAGCACACGGGACAGATGCACAGATACGCAGTATTTT	CASSTRDRCTDTQYF
TRBD2	.	14	TRBV3-1/TRBV3-2	TRBJ2-5	TGTGCCAGCAGCCAAGATATGGCGGGAGGGGCCCAGTACTTC	CASSQDMAGGAQYF
TRBD2	few	15	TRBV9	TRBJ2-7	TGTGCCAGCAGCGTAGCTCCGGGAGGGTCCTACGAGCAGTACTTC	CASSVAPGGSYEQYF
TRBD2	once	16	TRBV24-1	TRBJ2-1	TGTGCCACCAGCCCAGCGGGGGCCCCTTTTGGCAATGAGCAGTTCTTC	CATSPAGAPFGNEQFF
TRBD2	.	19	TRBV7-3	TRBJ2-3	TGTGCCAGCAGCTGTAGGACAAGGACTAGCGGAACGATAACAGATACGCAGTATTTT	CASSCRTRTSGTITDTQYF
.	.	16	TRBV4-3	TRBJ2-3	TGCGCCAGCAGCCAAGTGGCGGGATCTAGCACAGATACGCAGTATTTT	CASSQVAGSSTDTQYF